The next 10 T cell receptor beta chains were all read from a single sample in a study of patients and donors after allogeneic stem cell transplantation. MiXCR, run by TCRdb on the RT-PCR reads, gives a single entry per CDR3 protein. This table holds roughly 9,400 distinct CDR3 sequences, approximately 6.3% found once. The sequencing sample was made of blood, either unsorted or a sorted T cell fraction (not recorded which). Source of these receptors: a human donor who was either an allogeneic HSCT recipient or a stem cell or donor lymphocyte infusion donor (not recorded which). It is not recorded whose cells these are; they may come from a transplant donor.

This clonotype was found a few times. Here the CDR3 DNA reads TGTGCCAGCAGCCAAGGACTAGCGGGAGGCGAGCAGTACTTC. Translating gives CASSQGLAGGEQYF. This chain joins TRBV14 and TRBJ2-7, with 13 positions matching TRBD2. CDR3 length: 14 residues. Per the germline V gene, CDR1 is SGHDN and CDR2 is FVKESK. V trimming: 1 base; J trimming: 6 bases; junction bases outside the gene matches: 0.

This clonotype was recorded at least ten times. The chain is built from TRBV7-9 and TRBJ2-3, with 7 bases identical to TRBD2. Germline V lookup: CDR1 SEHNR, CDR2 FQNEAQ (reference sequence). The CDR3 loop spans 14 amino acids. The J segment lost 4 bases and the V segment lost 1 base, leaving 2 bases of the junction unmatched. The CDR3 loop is CASSLGAGADTQYF. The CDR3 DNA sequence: TGTGCCAGCAGCTTAGGCGCGGGAGCAGATACGCAGTATTTT.

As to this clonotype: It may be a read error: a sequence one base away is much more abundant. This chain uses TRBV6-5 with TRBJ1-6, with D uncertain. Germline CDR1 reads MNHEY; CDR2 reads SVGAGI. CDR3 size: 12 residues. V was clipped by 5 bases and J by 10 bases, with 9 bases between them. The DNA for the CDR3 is TGTGCCAGCAGTCTTGTTGGATCACCCCTCCACTTT. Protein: CASSLVGSPLHF.

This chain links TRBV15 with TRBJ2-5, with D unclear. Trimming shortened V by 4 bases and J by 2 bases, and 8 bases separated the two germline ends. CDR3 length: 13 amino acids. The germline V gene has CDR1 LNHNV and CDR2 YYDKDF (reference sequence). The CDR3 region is CATSMTFQETQYF. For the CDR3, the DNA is TGTGCCACCAGCATGACTTTTCAAGAGACCCAGTACTTC.

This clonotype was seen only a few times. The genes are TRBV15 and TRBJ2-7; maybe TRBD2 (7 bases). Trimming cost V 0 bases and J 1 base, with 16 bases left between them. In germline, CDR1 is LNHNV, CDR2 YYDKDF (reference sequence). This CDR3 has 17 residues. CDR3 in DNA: TGTGCCACCAGCAGAGATCACGGGGGGCCCAATTCCTACGAGCAGTACTTC. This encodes CATSRDHGGPNSYEQYF.

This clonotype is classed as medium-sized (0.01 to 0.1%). CDR3 in amino acids: CSARVLAGRSYNEQFF. The CDR3, as DNA: TGCAGTGCTAGAGTTCTAGCGGGAAGGTCCTACAATGAGCAGTTCTTC. The genes are TRBV20-1 and TRBJ2-1, with 9 bases fitting TRBD2. The CDR3 length is 16 residues. The germline CDR1 and CDR2 sequences are DFQATT and SNEGSKA (reference sequence). V shed 1 base and J 1 base; nucleotides not matched to a gene: 5.

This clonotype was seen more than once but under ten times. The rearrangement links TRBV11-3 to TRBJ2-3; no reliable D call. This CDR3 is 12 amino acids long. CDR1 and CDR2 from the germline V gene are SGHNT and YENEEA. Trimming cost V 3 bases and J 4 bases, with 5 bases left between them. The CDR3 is CASSFGSDTQYF. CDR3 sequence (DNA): TGTGCCAGCAGCTTTGGGTCAGATACGCAGTATTTT.

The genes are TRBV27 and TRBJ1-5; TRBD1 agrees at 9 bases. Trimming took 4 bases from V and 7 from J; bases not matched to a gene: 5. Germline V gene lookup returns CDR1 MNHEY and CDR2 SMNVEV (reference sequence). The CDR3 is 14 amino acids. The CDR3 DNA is TGTGCCAGCAGTTCTGGGACAGGGCAACAGCCCCAGCATTTT. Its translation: CASSSGTGQQPQHF.

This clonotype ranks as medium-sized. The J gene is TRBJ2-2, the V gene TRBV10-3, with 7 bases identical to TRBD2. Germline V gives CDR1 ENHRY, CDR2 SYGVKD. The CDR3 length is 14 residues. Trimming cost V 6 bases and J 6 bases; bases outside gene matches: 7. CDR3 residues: CAIRDGRTAGELFF. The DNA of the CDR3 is TGTGCCATCAGGGACGGGAGGACGGCCGGGGAGCTGTTTTTT.

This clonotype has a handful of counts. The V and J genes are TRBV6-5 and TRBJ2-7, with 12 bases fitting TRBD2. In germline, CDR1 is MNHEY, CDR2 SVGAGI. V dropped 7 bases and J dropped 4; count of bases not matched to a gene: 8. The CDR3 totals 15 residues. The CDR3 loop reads CASTSLAGGVYEQYF. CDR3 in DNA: TGTGCCAGCACCTCGCTAGCGGGAGGGGTATACGAGCAGTACTTC.